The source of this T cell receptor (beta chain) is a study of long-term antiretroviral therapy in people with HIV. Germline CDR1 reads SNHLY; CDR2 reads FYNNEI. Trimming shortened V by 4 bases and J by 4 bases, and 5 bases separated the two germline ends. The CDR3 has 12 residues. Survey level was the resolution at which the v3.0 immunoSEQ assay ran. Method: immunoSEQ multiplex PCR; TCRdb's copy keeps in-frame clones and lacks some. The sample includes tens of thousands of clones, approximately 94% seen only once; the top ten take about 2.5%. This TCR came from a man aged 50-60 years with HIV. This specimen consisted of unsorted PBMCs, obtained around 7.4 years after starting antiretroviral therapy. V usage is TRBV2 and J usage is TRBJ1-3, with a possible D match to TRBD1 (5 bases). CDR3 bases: TGTGCCAGCAGTGGGACAGGAAACACCATATATTTT. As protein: CASSGTGNTIYF.